The 3 T cell receptor beta chains below come from one sample, sequenced in a study of cytomegalovirus exposure and HLA in healthy donors. A multiplex PCR was run with 60 Vbeta primers and 13 Jbeta primers. Assay: immunoSEQ multiplex PCR; the TCRdb copy retains only in-frame clones and omits some. The table has roughly 150,000 clones, approximately 85% seen once; the top ten hold 2.5% to 3%. The sample was PBMCs. Receptors were obtained from a man aged 25-40 years in good health and CMV-seropositive.

The rearrangement joins TRBV27 to TRBJ2-5, with a tentative D call TRBD1 (5 bases). Germline V gene sequence: CDR1 MNHEY, CDR2 SMNVEV (reference sequence). The CDR3 contains 15 residues. The V and J ends lost 2 bases and 5 bases respectively, with 15 bases between them. This CDR3 reads CASSLGAQHWETQYF. The CDR3 DNA sequence: TGTGCCAGCAGTTTAGGGGCCCAACACTGGGAGACCCAGTACTTC.

The chain employs TRBV6-5 and TRBJ2-7, with TRBD1 identical over 9 bases. The CDR3 has 14 amino acids. Germline values: CDR1 MNHEY, CDR2 SVGAGI. Trimming took 5 bases from V and 3 from J; bases not matched to a gene: 5. The CDR3 loop reads CASSPRTGVYEQYV. The CDR3, as DNA: TGTGCCAGCAGTCCCAGGACAGGGGTCTACGAGCAGTACGTC.

The chain carries TRBV6-5 and TRBJ2-2, with D perhaps matching TRBD1 (5 bases). V lost 0 bases and J 6 bases, leaving 11 bases between the germline ends. The CDR3 has 15 amino acids. Germline-derived CDR1 and CDR2 are MNHEY and SVGAGI. CDR3 in amino acids: CASSYSDSDAGELFF. Written as DNA, the CDR3 is TGTGCCAGCAGTTACTCCGACAGTGACGCCGGGGAGCTGTTTTTT.